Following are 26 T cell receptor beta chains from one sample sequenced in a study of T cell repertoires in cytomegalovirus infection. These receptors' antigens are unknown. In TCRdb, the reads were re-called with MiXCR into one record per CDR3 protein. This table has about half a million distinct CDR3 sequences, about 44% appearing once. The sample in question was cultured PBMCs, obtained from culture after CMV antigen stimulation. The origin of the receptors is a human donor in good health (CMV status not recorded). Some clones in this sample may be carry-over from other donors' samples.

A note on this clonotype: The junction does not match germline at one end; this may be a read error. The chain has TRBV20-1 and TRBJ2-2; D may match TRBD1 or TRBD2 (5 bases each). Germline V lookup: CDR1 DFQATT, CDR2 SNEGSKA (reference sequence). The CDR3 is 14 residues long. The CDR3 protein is CSARGGGTRGELFF. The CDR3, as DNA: TGCAGTGCAAGAGGTGGTGGGACGAGGGGGGAGCTGTTTTTT.

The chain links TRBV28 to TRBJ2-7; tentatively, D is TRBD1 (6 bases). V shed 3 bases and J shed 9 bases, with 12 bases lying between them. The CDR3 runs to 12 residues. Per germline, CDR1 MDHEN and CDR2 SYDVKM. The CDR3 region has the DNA TGTGCCAGCAGTTTTACAGGGCTCGGGCAGTACTTC. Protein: CASSFTGLGQYF.

The DNA of the CDR3 is TGTGCCAGTAGTATAGGGGTCGGACGGACCTACGAGCAGTACTTC. Residues: CASSIGVGRTYEQYF. The chain employs TRBV19 and TRBJ2-7; no firm D call. CDR1 is LNHDA and CDR2 is SQIVND in the germline V gene (reference sequence). Trimming removed 1 base from V and 2 bases from J, with 12 bases in between. The CDR3 length is 15 residues. Based on the CDR3 plus reference TRBV19 and TRBJ2-7, the full variable domain is DGGITQSPKYLFRKEGQNVTLSCEQNLNHDAMYWYRQDPGQGLRLIYYSQIVNDFQKGDIAEGYSVSREKKESFPLTVTSAQKNPTAFYLCASSIGVGRTYEQYFGPGTRLTVT.

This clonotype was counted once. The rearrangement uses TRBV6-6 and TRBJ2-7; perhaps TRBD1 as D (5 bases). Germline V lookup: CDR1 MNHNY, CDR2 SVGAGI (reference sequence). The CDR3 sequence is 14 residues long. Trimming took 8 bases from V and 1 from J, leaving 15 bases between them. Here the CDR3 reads CASSRTRQSYEQYF. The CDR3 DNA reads TGTGCCAGCTCCAGGACACGCCAGTCCTACGAGCAGTACTTC.

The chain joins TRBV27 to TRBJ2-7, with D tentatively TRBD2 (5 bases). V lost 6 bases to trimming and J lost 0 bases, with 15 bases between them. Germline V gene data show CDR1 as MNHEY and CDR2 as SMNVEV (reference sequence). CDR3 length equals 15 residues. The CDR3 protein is CASSPAIAISYEQYF. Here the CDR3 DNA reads TGTGCCAGCAGCCCCGCGATAGCGATCTCCTACGAGCAGTACTTC.

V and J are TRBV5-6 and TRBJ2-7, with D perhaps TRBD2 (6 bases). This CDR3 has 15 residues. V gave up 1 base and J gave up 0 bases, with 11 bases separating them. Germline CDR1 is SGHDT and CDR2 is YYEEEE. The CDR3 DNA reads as TGTGCCAGCAGCTTGAGGGGAGGTCGCTCCTACGAGCAGTACTTC. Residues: CASSLRGGRSYEQYF.

CDR3 coding DNA: TGTGCCAGCAGCTTAGAGGCCGGGGGGGGGAACACTGAAGCTTTCTTT. Its protein is CASSLEAGGGNTEAFF. The V call is TRBV7-8, the J call TRBJ1-1, with D tentatively TRBD1 (5 bases). This CDR3 comprises 16 residues. V was cut by 1 base and J by 1 base, with 13 bases left in between. Germline assignment: CDR1 SGHVS and CDR2 FQNEAQ. Based on the CDR3 plus reference TRBV7-8 and TRBJ1-1, the full variable domain is GAGVSQSPRYKVAKRGQDVALRCDPISGHVSLFWYQQALGQGPEFLTYFQNEAQLDKSGLPSDRFFAERPEGSVSTLKIQRTQQEDSAVYLCASSLEAGGGNTEAFFGQGTRLTVV.

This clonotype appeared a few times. The CDR3: CASSQSWGISEGYTF. In DNA, the CDR3 is TGTGCCAGCAGCCAGAGTTGGGGGATAAGTGAAGGCTACACCTTC. The chain carries TRBV28 and TRBJ1-2; tentatively, D is TRBD1 (5 bases). This CDR3 spans 15 amino acids. Trimming removed 6 bases from V and 8 bases from J, with 22 bases in between. In germline, CDR1 is MDHEN, CDR2 SYDVKM.

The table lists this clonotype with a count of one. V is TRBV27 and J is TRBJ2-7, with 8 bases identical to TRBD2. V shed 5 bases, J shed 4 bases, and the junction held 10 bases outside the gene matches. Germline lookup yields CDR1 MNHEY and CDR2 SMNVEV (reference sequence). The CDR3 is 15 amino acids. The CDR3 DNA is TGTGCCAGCAGTCCGCTTGGACTAGCCCGTTACGAGCAGTACTTC. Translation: CASSPLGLARYEQYF.

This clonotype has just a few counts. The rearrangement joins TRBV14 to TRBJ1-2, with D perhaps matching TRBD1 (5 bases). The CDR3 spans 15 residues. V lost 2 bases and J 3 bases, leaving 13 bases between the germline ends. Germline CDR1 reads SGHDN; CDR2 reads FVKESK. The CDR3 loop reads CASSQIGVADYGYTF. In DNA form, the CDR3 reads TGTGCCAGCAGCCAAATAGGGGTGGCGGACTATGGCTACACCTTC.

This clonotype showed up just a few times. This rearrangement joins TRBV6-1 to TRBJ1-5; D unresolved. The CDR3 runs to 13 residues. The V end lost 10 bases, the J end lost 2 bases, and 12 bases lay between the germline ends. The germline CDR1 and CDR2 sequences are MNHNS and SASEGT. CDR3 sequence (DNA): TGTGCCACCGCGAGGGTCGGCAATCAGCCCCAGCATTTT. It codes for CATARVGNQPQHF.

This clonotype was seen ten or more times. The CDR3 DNA reads as TGTGCCAGCAGCTTAGTTGGGACTAATTACAATGAGCAGTTCTTC. It codes for CASSLVGTNYNEQFF. The chain is built from TRBV7-2 and TRBJ2-1; 7 bases fit TRBD2. V lost 1 base, J lost 4 bases, and 4 bases stayed unmatched. Germline-derived CDR1 and CDR2 are SGHTA and FQGNSA. The CDR3 is 15 amino acids.

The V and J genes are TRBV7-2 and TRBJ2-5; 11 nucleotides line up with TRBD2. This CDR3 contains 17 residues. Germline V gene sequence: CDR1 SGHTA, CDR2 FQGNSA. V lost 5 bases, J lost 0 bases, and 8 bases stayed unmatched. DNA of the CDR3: TGTGCCAGCAGCCTTGTGCTAGCGGGGGGATACCAAGAGACCCAGTACTTC. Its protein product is CASSLVLAGGYQETQYF.

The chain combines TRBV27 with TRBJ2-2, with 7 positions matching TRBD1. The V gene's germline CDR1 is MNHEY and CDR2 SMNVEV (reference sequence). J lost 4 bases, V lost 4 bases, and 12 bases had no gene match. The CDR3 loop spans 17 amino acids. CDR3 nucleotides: TGTGCCAGCAGTTCCCTAGGGGCAGGGGGTCGCACCGGGGAGCTGTTTTTT. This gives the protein CASSSLGAGGRTGELFF.

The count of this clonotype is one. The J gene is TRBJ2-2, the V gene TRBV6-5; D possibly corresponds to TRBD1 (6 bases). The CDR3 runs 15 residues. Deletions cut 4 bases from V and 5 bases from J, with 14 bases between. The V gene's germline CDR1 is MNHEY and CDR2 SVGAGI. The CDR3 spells CASSLRKGVTGELFF. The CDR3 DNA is TGTGCCAGCAGTTTAAGAAAGGGGGTTACCGGGGAGCTGTTTTTT.

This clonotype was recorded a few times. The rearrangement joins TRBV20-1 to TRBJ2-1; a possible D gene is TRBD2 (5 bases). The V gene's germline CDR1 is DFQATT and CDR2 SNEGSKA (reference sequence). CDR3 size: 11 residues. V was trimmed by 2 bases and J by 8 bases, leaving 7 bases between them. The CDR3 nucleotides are TGCAGTGCTAGACTAGCCCATGAGCAGTTCTTC. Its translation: CSARLAHEQFF.

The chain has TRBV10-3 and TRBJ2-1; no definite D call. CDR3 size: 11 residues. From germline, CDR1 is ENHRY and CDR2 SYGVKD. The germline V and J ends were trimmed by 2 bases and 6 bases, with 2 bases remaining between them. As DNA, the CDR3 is TGTGCCATCAGTGAGGCCAATGAGCAGTTCTTC. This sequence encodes CAISEANEQFF.

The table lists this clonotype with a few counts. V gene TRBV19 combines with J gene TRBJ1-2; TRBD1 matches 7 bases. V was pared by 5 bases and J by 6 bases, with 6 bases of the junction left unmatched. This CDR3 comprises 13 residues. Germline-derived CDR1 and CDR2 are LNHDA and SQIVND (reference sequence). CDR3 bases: TGTGCCAGTAGTCTCACAGGGGTCCATGGCTACACCTTC. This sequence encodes CASSLTGVHGYTF.

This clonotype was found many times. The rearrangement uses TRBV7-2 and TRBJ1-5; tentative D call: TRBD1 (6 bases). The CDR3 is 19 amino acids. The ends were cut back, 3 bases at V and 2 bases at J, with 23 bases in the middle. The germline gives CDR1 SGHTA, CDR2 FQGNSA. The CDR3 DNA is TGTGCCAGCAGCTTGGGAGGGACACCGCGGCGGATAGGCAATCAGCCCCAGCATTTT. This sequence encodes CASSLGGTPRRIGNQPQHF.

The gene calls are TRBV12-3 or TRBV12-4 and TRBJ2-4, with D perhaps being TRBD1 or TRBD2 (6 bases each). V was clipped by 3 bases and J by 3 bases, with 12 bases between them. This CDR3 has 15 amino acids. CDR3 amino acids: CASSFSGAGKNIQYF. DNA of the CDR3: TGTGCCAGCAGTTTCTCGGGGGCCGGCAAAAACATTCAGTACTTC.

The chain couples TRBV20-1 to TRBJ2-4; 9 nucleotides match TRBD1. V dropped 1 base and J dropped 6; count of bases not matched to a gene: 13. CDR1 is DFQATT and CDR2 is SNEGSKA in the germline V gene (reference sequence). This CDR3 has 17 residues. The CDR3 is CSARGQRDRAPANIQYF. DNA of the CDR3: TGCAGTGCTAGAGGCCAGCGGGACAGGGCTCCCGCAAACATTCAGTACTTC.

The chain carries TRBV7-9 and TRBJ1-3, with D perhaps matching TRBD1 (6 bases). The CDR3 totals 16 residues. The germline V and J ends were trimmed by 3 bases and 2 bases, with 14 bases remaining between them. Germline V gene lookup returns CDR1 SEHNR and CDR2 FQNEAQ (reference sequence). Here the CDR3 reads CASSFTGLGTGNTIYF. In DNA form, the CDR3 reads TGTGCCAGCAGCTTCACAGGGTTGGGTACTGGAAACACCATATATTTT.

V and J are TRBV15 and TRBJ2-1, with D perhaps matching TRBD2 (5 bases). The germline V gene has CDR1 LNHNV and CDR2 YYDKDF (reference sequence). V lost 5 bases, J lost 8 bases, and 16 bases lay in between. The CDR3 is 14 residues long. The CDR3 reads CATSEGRVDYEQFF. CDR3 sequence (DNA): TGTGCCACCAGCGAAGGGCGGGTTGATTATGAGCAGTTCTTC.

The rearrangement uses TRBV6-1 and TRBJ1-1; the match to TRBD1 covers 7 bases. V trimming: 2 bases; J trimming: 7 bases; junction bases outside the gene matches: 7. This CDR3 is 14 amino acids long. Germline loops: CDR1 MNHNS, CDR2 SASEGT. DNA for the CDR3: TGTGCCAGCAGTGAATACGAGGGGGCGAGTGAAGCTTTCTTT. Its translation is CASSEYEGASEAFF.

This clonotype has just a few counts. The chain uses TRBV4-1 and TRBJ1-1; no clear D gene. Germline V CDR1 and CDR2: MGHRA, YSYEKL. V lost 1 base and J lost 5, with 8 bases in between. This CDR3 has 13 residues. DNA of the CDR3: TGCGCCAGCAGCCAAGTACGTACAACTGAAGCTTTCTTT. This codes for CASSQVRTTEAFF.

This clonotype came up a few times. The DNA for the CDR3 is TGTGCCAGCAGCTTAACTTCTAGCGGGAGGGCCGGAGAGACCCAGTACTTC. Its translation: CASSLTSSGRAGETQYF. The genes are TRBV7-8 and TRBJ2-5; 12 bases are shared with TRBD2. The CDR3 loop spans 17 amino acids. J lost 4 bases, V lost 2 bases, and 8 bases had no gene match. The germline V gene encodes CDR1 SGHVS and CDR2 FQNEAQ.